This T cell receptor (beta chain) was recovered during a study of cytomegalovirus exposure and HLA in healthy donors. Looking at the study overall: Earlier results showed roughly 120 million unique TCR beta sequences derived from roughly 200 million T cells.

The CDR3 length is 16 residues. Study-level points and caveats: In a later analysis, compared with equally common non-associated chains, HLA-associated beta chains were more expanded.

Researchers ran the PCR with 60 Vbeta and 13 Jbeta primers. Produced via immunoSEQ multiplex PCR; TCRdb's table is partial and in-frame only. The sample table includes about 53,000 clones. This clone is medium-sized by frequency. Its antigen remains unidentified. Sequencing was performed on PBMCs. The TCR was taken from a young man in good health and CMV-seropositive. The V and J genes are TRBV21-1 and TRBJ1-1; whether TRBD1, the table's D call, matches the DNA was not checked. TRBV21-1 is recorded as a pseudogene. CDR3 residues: CANTGTADGMNTEAFF. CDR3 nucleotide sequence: TGTGCCAATACCGGGACAGCGGACGGGATGAACACTGAAGCTTTCTTT.